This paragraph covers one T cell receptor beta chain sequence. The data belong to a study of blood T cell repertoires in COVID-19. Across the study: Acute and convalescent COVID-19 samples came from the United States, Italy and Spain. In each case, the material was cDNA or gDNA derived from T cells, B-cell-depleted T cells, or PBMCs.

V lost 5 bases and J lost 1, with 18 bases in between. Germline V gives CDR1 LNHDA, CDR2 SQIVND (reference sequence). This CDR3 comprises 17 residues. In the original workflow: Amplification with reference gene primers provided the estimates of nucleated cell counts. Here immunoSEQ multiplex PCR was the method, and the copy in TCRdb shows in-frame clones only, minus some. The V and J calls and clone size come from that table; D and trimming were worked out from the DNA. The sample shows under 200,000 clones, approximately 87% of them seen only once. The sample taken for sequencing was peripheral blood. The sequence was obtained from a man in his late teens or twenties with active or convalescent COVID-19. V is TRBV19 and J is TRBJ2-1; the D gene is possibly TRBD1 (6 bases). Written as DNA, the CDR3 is TGTGCCAGTAGTGCGGATCTGGGGGCGCGTTCCTACAATGAGCAGTTCTTC. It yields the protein CASSADLGARSYNEQFF.